Following are 25 T cell receptor beta chains from one sample sequenced in a study of blood T cell repertoires in COVID-19. Method: immunoSEQ multiplex PCR; TCRdb's copy keeps in-frame clones and lacks some. The sample lists about 210,000 clones; roughly 79% were seen once. Sequencing used PBMCs or T cells enriched from blood (not recorded which). The source is a woman aged 45 to 65 with acute COVID-19.

This chain links TRBV18 with TRBJ1-1; no clear D gene. Between the trimmed V and J ends, which lost 0 bases and 0 bases, there was a span of 8 bases. The CDR3 length is 15 residues. The germline V gene has CDR1 KGHSH and CDR2 LQKENI. CDR3 loop: CASSPPLTMNTEAFF. As DNA, the CDR3 is TGTGCCAGCTCACCACCACTGACAATGAACACTGAAGCTTTCTTT.

The chain is built from TRBV7-2 and TRBJ2-7; TRBD2 matches at 9 bases. The V gene end was trimmed by 1 base and the J gene end by 7 bases; junction bases not matched to a gene: 8. The CDR3 loop spans 15 amino acids. Germline CDR1 is SGHTA and CDR2 is FQGNSA. The CDR3 DNA reads TGTGCCAGCAGCTTAGTGGGAGCGGGGGGTGAAGAGCAGTACTTC. Translated: CASSLVGAGGEEQYF.

The chain couples TRBV12-3 or TRBV12-4 to TRBJ2-3; no clear D gene. Trimming stripped 0 bases from V and 3 bases from J, with 4 bases between. The CDR3 is 13 amino acids. The CDR3 protein is CASSLASTDTQYF. The DNA for the CDR3 is TGTGCCAGCAGTTTAGCTTCTACAGATACGCAGTATTTT.

V and J are TRBV7-9 and TRBJ2-2; 7 bases line up with TRBD1. Germline V gives CDR1 SEHNR, CDR2 FQNEAQ (reference sequence). The trim removed 5 bases at V and 3 bases at J, leaving 18 bases unmatched. The CDR3 length is 19 residues. CDR3 bases: TGTGCCAGCAGCGCCTACCGCAAAGGGGGCGCGGTAGACACCGGGGAGCTGTTTTTT. Translating it yields CASSAYRKGGAVDTGELFF. The full variable domain, its missing parts supplied by reference TRBV7-9 and TRBJ2-2, is DTGVSQNPRHKITKRGQNVTFRCDPISEHNRLYWYRQTLGQGPEFLTYFQNEAQLEKSRLLSDRFSAERPKGSFSTLEIQRTEQGDSAMYLCASSAYRKGGAVDTGELFFGEGSRLTVL.

The chain couples TRBV7-3 to TRBJ2-7; TRBD2 is a possible D gene (6 bases). The CDR3 runs 15 residues. V shed 2 bases and J shed 5 bases, with 16 bases lying between them. Germline CDR1 and CDR2: SGHTA and FQGTGA. This CDR3 is CASSLQTGEVHEQYF. The CDR3 region has the DNA TGTGCCAGCAGCTTACAAACGGGAGAGGTCCACGAGCAGTACTTC.

The chain uses TRBV28 and TRBJ1-2; 7 nucleotides match TRBD1. The V and J ends lost 9 bases and 8 bases, in that order; junction bases with no gene match: 9. The CDR3 covers 12 residues. CDR1 and CDR2 from the germline V gene are MDHEN and SYDVKM. The DNA of the CDR3 is TGTGCCAGTCGACAGGGATATGGGGGCTACACCTTC. Its translation: CASRQGYGGYTF.

The rearrangement links TRBV6-5 to TRBJ1-2, with a tentative D call TRBD1 (6 bases). V lost 8 bases, J lost 3 bases, and 16 bases lay in between. Germline CDR1 and CDR2: MNHEY and SVGAGI. The CDR3 covers 14 residues. CDR3 region: CASDKTGWYYGYTF. CDR3 bases: TGTGCCAGCGATAAGACAGGCTGGTACTATGGCTACACCTTC.

V and J are TRBV6-5 and TRBJ2-5; 11 bases fit TRBD2. Germline V CDR1 and CDR2: MNHEY, SVGAGI. This CDR3 contains 14 residues. V lost 8 bases and J lost 1; bases outside the gene matches: 3. The CDR3 nucleotides read TGTGCCAGCGGGACTAGCGGAACCCAAGAGACCCAGTACTTC. Translating gives CASGTSGTQETQYF.

In this sample, this clone turned up a few times. The rearrangement joins TRBV2 to TRBJ2-5, with 7 bases aligning to TRBD1. Germline V CDR1 and CDR2: SNHLY, FYNNEI. CDR3 length: 17 amino acids. After removal of 4 bases from V and 3 bases from J, the junction contained 14 bases not matched to a gene. The DNA of the CDR3 is TGTGCCAGCAGTGGGGTCGGAACAGGGGTGATGGAAGAGACCCAGTACTTC. Its protein product is CASSGVGTGVMEETQYF.

The V call is TRBV27, the J call TRBJ2-1, with 10 bases lining up with TRBD2. This CDR3 has 15 residues. Germline CDR1 and CDR2: MNHEY and SMNVEV (reference sequence). After removal of 1 base from V and 6 bases from J, the junction contained 3 bases not matched to a gene. DNA of the CDR3: TGTGCCAGCAGTTTATTAGTAGCGGGAGGCAATGAGCAGTTCTTC. This translates into CASSLLVAGGNEQFF.

This clone was observed a single time. The gene calls are TRBV5-6 and TRBJ1-5; TRBD1 is a possible D gene (5 bases). CDR3 size: 14 residues. CDR1 is SGHDT, CDR2 YYEEEE, per germline. V was cut by 5 bases and J by 3 bases, with 12 bases left in between. The CDR3 nucleotides are TGTGCCAGCAGTCCTCGGGGGAACAATCAGCCCCAGCATTTT. This codes for CASSPRGNNQPQHF.

The chain joins TRBV6-6 to TRBJ1-1, with D tentatively TRBD1 (5 bases). This CDR3 has 13 amino acids. Germline CDR1 is MNHNY and CDR2 is SVGAGI (reference sequence). V lost 7 bases to trimming and J lost 1 base, with 10 bases between them. CDR3 amino acids: CASTKDKNTEAFF. CDR3 in DNA: TGTGCCAGCACTAAGGACAAGAACACTGAAGCTTTCTTT.

CDR3: CASSPPGVNQPQHF. CDR3 DNA sequence: TGTGCCAGCAGCCCCCCCGGGGTCAATCAGCCCCAGCATTTT. The chain joins TRBV6-5 to TRBJ1-5; D is unresolved. CDR3 length: 14 amino acids. Germline V gene data show CDR1 as MNHEY and CDR2 as SVGAGI. With 6 bases removed from V and 3 bases from J, the gap between germline ends came to 12 bases.

The rearrangement joins TRBV6-5 to TRBJ1-1; TRBD1 might be the D (6 bases). This CDR3 spans 15 amino acids. The V and J ends lost 0 bases and 6 bases respectively, with 14 bases between them. Germline CDR1 MNHEY, CDR2 SVGAGI. In nucleotides, the CDR3 is TGTGCCAGCAGTTACTCGGCCAGGGGAATCGCTGAAGCTTTCTTT. This sequence encodes CASSYSARGIAEAFF.

V usage is TRBV28 and J usage is TRBJ2-1, with 11 bases aligning to TRBD2. Germline loops: CDR1 MDHEN, CDR2 SYDVKM. V dropped 10 bases and J dropped 6; count of bases not matched to a gene: 8. There are 14 residues in the CDR3. The DNA of the CDR3 is TGTGCCACCATTAGCGGGGGGGCCTTCAATGAGCAGTTCTTC. This translates into CATISGGAFNEQFF.

This chain connects TRBV6-2 or TRBV6-3 to TRBJ2-7; TRBD1 matches 11 bases. After removal of 5 bases from V and 5 bases from J, the junction contained 2 bases not matched to a gene. The V gene's germline CDR1 is MNHEY and CDR2 SVGEGT. The CDR3 runs 13 residues. The CDR3 here is CASSTGQGDEQYF. In DNA, the CDR3 is TGTGCCAGCAGTACGGGACAGGGGGACGAGCAGTACTTC.

The CDR3 protein is CASSRTGSQETQYF. DNA of the CDR3: TGTGCCAGCAGTCGGACAGGATCCCAAGAGACCCAGTACTTC. The chain carries TRBV28 and TRBJ2-5; 7 positions agree with TRBD1. V was clipped by 5 bases and J by 1 base; unmatched bases: 4. The CDR3 runs to 14 residues. The germline V gene encodes CDR1 MDHEN and CDR2 SYDVKM. The whole variable domain, filled in from reference TRBV28 and TRBJ2-5, reads DVKVTQSSRYLVKRTGEKVFLECVQDMDHENMFWYRQDPGLGLRLIYFSYDVKMKEKGDIPEGYSVSREKKERFSLILESASTNQTSMYLCASSRTGSQETQYFGPGTRLLVL.

This clone was observed a few times. The rearrangement links TRBV12-3 or TRBV12-4 to TRBJ1-4, with D unclear. The CDR3 is made up of 12 amino acids. V was clipped by 3 bases and J by 10 bases, with 9 bases between them. The chain's CDR3 is CASSFERGKLFF. In DNA form, the CDR3 reads TGTGCCAGCAGTTTTGAGCGGGGAAAACTGTTTTTT.

The chain combines TRBV29-1 with TRBJ1-1; D is ambiguous. The CDR3 is 11 residues long. Germline V gives CDR1 SQVTM, CDR2 ANQGSEA. Trimming shortened V by 4 bases and J by 6 bases, and 9 bases separated the two germline ends. CDR3 loop: CSVVAFPEAFF. The CDR3 DNA follows: TGCAGCGTTGTTGCGTTTCCTGAAGCTTTCTTT.

This clone was seen just once. The chain uses TRBV19 and TRBJ2-1; weak D call: TRBD2 (5 bases). Trimming removed 7 bases from V and 4 bases from J, with 17 bases in between. CDR1 LNHDA and CDR2 SQIVND come from the germline V gene (reference sequence). This CDR3 region has 15 residues. For the CDR3, the DNA is TGTGCCAGTACCATCTCCAGCGGAAGTTACAATGAGCAGTTCTTC. Translation gives CASTISSGSYNEQFF.

The chain carries TRBV18 and TRBJ1-5; D is unclear. The ends were cut back, 2 bases at V and 5 bases at J, with 7 bases in the middle. The CDR3 is 13 residues long. Germline V gene data show CDR1 as KGHSH and CDR2 as LQKENI. CDR3 coding DNA: TGTGCCAGCTCACCAGGCATGGATCAGCCCCAGCATTTT. This codes for CASSPGMDQPQHF.

This clone occurred a few times. This same CDR3 is encoded by further DNA sequences in the sample. V is TRBV13 and J is TRBJ2-2; 15 bases agree with TRBD2. The V gene's germline CDR1 is PRHDT and CDR2 FYEKMQ (reference sequence). CDR3 size: 18 residues. Trimming at V came to 5 bases and at J to 6 bases, leaving 10 bases not matched to a gene. The CDR3 nucleotides are TGTGCCAGCAGCCGTCGGACTAGCGGGGGGGCCTTATCCGGGGAGCTGTTTTTT. Translating it yields CASSRRTSGGALSGELFF. Full variable domain (remainder filled in from reference TRBV13 and TRBJ2-2): AAGVIQSPRHLIKEKRETATLKCYPIPRHDTVYWYQQGPGQDPQFLISFYEKMQSDKGSIPDRFSAQQFSDYHSELNMSSLELGDSALYFCASSRRTSGGALSGELFFGEGSRLTVL.

Comments on this clone: This specimen includes other DNA sequences encoding the same CDR3. V gene TRBV4-1 combines with J gene TRBJ2-1; 15 bases align to TRBD2. Germline trimming cut 5 bases from V and 0 bases from J; bases unmatched to any gene: 5. The CDR3 length is 18 residues. The germline gives CDR1 MGHRA, CDR2 YSYEKL. This CDR3 reads CASSLGLAGGSSYNEQFF. The CDR3 region has the DNA TGCGCCAGCAGCTTGGGACTAGCGGGGGGTAGCTCCTACAATGAGCAGTTCTTC.

The chain recombines TRBV10-2 with TRBJ2-1; D gene ambiguous. V lost 0 bases, J lost 9 bases, and 9 bases lay in between. Germline CDR1 and CDR2: WSHSY and SAAADI. This CDR3 contains 13 residues. DNA for the CDR3: TGCGCCAGCAGTGAGTCGACAATCGGTGAGCAGTTCTTC. Its translation is CASSESTIGEQFF.

The V and J genes are TRBV23-1 and TRBJ2-1, with 8 bases lining up with TRBD1. Being an ORF, TRBV23-1 has a function that is uncertain. CDR3 length: 14 amino acids. The ends lost 2 bases at V and 8 bases at J; junction bases unmatched: 5. The CDR3 region is CASSQLGQADEQFF. The CDR3 region has the DNA TGCGCCAGCAGTCAACTGGGACAGGCCGATGAGCAGTTCTTC.